The 20 T cell receptor beta chains below were found in one sample sequenced in a study of PD-L1 blockade in urothelial cancer. Time point meaning: pretreatment peripheral blood. Sequencing used immunoSEQ multiplex PCR; TCRdb keeps in-frame clones, though not all of them. The sample has fewer than 100,000 clones; around four fifths are singletons. The specimen comprised PBMCs, sampled around atezolizumab (anti-PD-L1) treatment. The receptors were sampled from a middle-aged man with urothelial cancer.

This clone has only one observation. The V and J genes are TRBV5-5 and TRBJ1-2; D gene ambiguous. The V gene lost 4 bases and the J gene lost 5 bases, with 12 bases spanning the gap. The CDR3 is 13 amino acids. Germline CDR1 SGHKS, CDR2 YYEKEE (reference sequence). CDR3 bases: TGTGCCAGCAGCCTTACAGACCAATATGGCTACACCTTC. As protein: CASSLTDQYGYTF.

This clone appeared once. This rearrangement joins TRBV4-2 to TRBJ2-1; TRBD2 matches 8 bases. Germline CDR1 reads LGHNA; CDR2 reads YNFKEQ. The CDR3 has 18 residues. V dropped 0 bases and J dropped 7; count of bases not matched to a gene: 14. CDR3 residues: CASSQDLGGGGRSNEQFF. The CDR3 DNA reads as TGTGCCAGCAGCCAAGATCTTGGGGGCGGGGGGAGGTCGAATGAGCAGTTCTTC.

V usage is TRBV9 and J usage is TRBJ2-7; TRBD1 aligns across 8 bases. J lost 2 bases, V lost 0 bases, and 4 bases had no gene match. Germline V gene data show CDR1 as SGDLS and CDR2 as YYNGEE. The CDR3 consists of 15 residues. Written as DNA, the CDR3 is TGTGCCAGCAGCGTAGGAACAGGGGGAACCTACGAGCAGTACTTC. It codes for CASSVGTGGTYEQYF.

This rearrangement joins TRBV30 to TRBJ2-6; D ambiguous. V was clipped by 7 bases and J by 4 bases, with 5 bases between them. From germline, CDR1 is GTSNPN and CDR2 SVGIG (reference sequence). CDR3 length: 11 residues. The DNA for the CDR3 is TGTGCCTTCCTAGGGGCCAACGTCCTGACTTTC. Residues: CAFLGANVLTF.

The gene calls are TRBV6-6 and TRBJ1-2; 7 bases line up with TRBD1. The V gene's germline CDR1 is MNHNY and CDR2 SVGAGI (reference sequence). The V gene end was trimmed by 4 bases and the J gene end by 8 bases; junction bases not matched to a gene: 13. The CDR3 extends over 15 amino acids. The CDR3 coding sequence is TGTGCCAGCAGTTGGTCGACAGGGAACGTAGGCGGCTACACCTTC. Amino acids: CASSWSTGNVGGYTF.

This chain uses TRBV9 with TRBJ1-1; a weak D match, TRBD1 (6 bases). CDR3 length: 15 amino acids. Trimming cost V 3 bases and J 7 bases, with 19 bases left between them. Per the germline V gene, CDR1 is SGDLS and CDR2 is YYNGEE. The CDR3 is CASSAHSTGRSEAFF. CDR3 DNA sequence: TGTGCCAGCAGCGCCCATTCTACAGGGCGGAGTGAAGCTTTCTTT. The full variable domain, rest sourced from reference TRBV9 and TRBJ1-1, is DSGVTQTPKHLITATGQRVTLRCSPRSGDLSVYWYQQSLDQGLQFLIQYYNGEERAKGNILERFSAQQFPDLHSELNLSSLELGDSALYFCASSAHSTGRSEAFFGQGTRLTVV.

V gene TRBV5-1 combines with J gene TRBJ2-5; TRBD2 aligns across 7 bases. The CDR3 is made up of 14 amino acids. Per germline, CDR1 SGHRS and CDR2 YFSETQ. V lost 4 bases to trimming and J lost 0 bases; unmatched junction nucleotides: 3. CDR3: CASSPGGDQETQYF. The CDR3 region has the DNA TGCGCCAGCAGCCCGGGAGGCGACCAAGAGACCCAGTACTTC.

The J gene is TRBJ2-3, the V gene TRBV25-1; TRBD2 is a possible D gene (5 bases). V was pared by 3 bases and J by 2 bases, with 6 bases between. Germline loops: CDR1 MGHDK, CDR2 SYGVNS. The CDR3 is 13 amino acids. The CDR3 bases are TGTGCCAGCAGTGACGGACTCACAGATACGCAGTATTTT. It translates to CASSDGLTDTQYF.

This clone appeared once. The genes are TRBV11-3 and TRBJ2-1; D is uncertain. This CDR3 spans 13 amino acids. Deletions cut 5 bases from V and 2 bases from J, with 7 bases between. Germline assignment: CDR1 SGHNT and CDR2 YENEEA. CDR3: CASSQDTYNEQFF. The CDR3 nucleotides are TGTGCCAGCAGCCAAGACACCTACAATGAGCAGTTCTTC.

This rearrangement joins TRBV13 to TRBJ2-1; 14 bases match TRBD2. The CDR3 runs 17 residues. V shed 5 bases and J 1 base; nucleotides not matched to a gene: 4. Germline lookup yields CDR1 PRHDT and CDR2 FYEKMQ (reference sequence). CDR3 residues: CASSTRTSGRSYNEQFF. CDR3 coding DNA: TGTGCCAGCAGCACGCGGACTAGCGGGAGGTCCTACAATGAGCAGTTCTTC.

The V gene is TRBV4-1, the J gene TRBJ2-3; TRBD2 might be the D (5 bases). V shed 0 bases and J shed 6 bases, with 7 bases lying between them. This CDR3 region has 13 residues. Germline-derived CDR1 and CDR2 are MGHRA and YSYEKL. CDR3 nucleotides: TGCGCCAGCAGCCAAGAGCAGCGGGATACGCAGTATTTT. It translates to CASSQEQRDTQYF.

The chain is built from TRBV29-1 and TRBJ2-1; maybe TRBD2 (5 bases). The CDR3 is 13 residues long. V gave up 5 bases and J gave up 4 bases, with 12 bases separating them. CDR1 and CDR2 from the germline V gene are SQVTM and ANQGSEA. Written as DNA, the CDR3 is TGCAGCGTTCTGGTGGGAGTTTACAATGAGCAGTTCTTC. Amino acids: CSVLVGVYNEQFF.

The chain employs TRBV19 and TRBJ1-1; 8 bases agree with TRBD1. The CDR3 contains 13 residues. Germline CDR1 LNHDA, CDR2 SQIVND (reference sequence). After removal of 7 bases from V and 10 bases from J, the junction contained 11 bases not matched to a gene. Here the CDR3 DNA reads TGTGCCAGTACCAACAGGGGGGTTTTAGGAGCTTTCTTT. This codes for CASTNRGVLGAFF.

The chain has TRBV29-1 and TRBJ1-4, with 9 bases identical to TRBD1. The CDR3 loop spans 15 amino acids. After removal of 4 bases from V and 8 bases from J, the junction contained 11 bases not matched to a gene. Germline CDR1 SQVTM, CDR2 ANQGSEA. The CDR3 DNA sequence: TGCAGCGTTGGACTCCACGGGACAGGGAAAGAAAAACTGTTTTTT. It is translated as CSVGLHGTGKEKLFF.

This clone was counted a few times. The chain links TRBV27 to TRBJ2-2; D is possibly TRBD2 (6 bases). The CDR3 is made up of 14 amino acids. In germline, CDR1 is MNHEY, CDR2 SMNVEV (reference sequence). Trimming took off 8 bases at V and 7 bases at J, with 17 bases between the two ends. Written as DNA, the CDR3 is TGTGCCAGCCAGACTAGTTTGGGTTACGGGGAGCTGTTTTTT. It translates to CASQTSLGYGELFF.

V and J are TRBV28 and TRBJ2-2, with 8 bases matching TRBD1. This CDR3 is 16 amino acids long. Germline V gives CDR1 MDHEN, CDR2 SYDVKM. With V trimmed by 5 bases and J by 5 bases, 10 bases remained unmatched. The CDR3 DNA sequence: TGTGCCAGCAGTCCGCTGGGGACAGGAGAAACCGGGGAGCTGTTTTTT. It yields the protein CASSPLGTGETGELFF.

The genes are TRBV7-6 and TRBJ1-5, with D possibly matching TRBD1 (5 bases). Trimming pared 0 bases from V and 7 bases from J, leaving 13 bases between. Germline loops: CDR1 SGHVS, CDR2 FNYEAQ. This CDR3 comprises 15 residues. Here the CDR3 reads CASSLASGIAQPQHF. The CDR3 DNA sequence: TGTGCCAGCAGCTTAGCTTCAGGGATTGCCCAGCCCCAGCATTTT.

The chain links TRBV30 to TRBJ1-1; a possible D gene is TRBD1 (5 bases). CDR1 and CDR2 (germline): GTSNPN, SVGIG (reference sequence). The CDR3 length is 13 residues. The ends were cut back, 4 bases at V and 0 bases at J, with 9 bases in the middle. DNA of the CDR3: TGTGCCTGGAATCAGGACATGAACACTGAAGCTTTCTTT. It encodes CAWNQDMNTEAFF.

The chain joins TRBV28 to TRBJ1-2; TRBD1 matches 12 bases. The trim removed 6 bases at V and 6 bases at J, leaving 8 bases unmatched. The CDR3 extends over 15 amino acids. Germline CDR1 and CDR2: MDHEN and SYDVKM. The CDR3 nucleotides are TGTGCCAGCAGAGCCGGGACAGGGGGCGGTCATGGCTACACCTTC. It specifies CASRAGTGGGHGYTF.

This clone is classed as medium-sized (0.01 to 0.1%). The rearrangement joins TRBV7-3 to TRBJ1-1, with D maybe TRBD1 (5 bases). The V and J ends lost 2 bases and 1 base respectively, with 11 bases between them. Germline-derived CDR1 and CDR2 are SGHTA and FQGTGA. The CDR3 sequence is 15 residues long. As DNA, the CDR3 is TGTGCCAGCAGCTTACAGGGCTCGGCGAACACTGAAGCTTTCTTT. It encodes CASSLQGSANTEAFF.